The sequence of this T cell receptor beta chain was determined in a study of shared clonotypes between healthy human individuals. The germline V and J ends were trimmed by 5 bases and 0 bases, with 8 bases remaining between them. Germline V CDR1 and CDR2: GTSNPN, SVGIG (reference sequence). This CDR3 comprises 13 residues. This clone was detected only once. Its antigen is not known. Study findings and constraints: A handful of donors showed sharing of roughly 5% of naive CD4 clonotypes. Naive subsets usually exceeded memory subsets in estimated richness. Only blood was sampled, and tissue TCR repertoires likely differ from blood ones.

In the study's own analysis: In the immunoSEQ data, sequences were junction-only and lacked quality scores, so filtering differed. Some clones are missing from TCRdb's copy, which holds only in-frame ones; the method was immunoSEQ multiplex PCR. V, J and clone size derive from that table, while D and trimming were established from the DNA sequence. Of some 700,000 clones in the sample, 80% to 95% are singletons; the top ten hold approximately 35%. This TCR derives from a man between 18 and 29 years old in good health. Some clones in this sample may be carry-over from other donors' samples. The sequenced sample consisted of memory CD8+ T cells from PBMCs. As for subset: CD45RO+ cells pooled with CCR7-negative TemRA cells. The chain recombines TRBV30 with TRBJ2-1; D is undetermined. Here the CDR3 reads CAWDWSSYNEQFF. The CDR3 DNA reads TGTGCCTGGGACTGGAGCTCCTACAATGAGCAGTTCTTC. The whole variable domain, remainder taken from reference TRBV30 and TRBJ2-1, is SQTIHQWPATLVQPVGSPLSLECTVEGTSNPNLYWYRQAAGRGLQLLFYSVGIGQISSEVPQNLSASRPQDRQFILSSKKLLLSDSGFYLCAWDWSSYNEQFFGPGTRLTVL.